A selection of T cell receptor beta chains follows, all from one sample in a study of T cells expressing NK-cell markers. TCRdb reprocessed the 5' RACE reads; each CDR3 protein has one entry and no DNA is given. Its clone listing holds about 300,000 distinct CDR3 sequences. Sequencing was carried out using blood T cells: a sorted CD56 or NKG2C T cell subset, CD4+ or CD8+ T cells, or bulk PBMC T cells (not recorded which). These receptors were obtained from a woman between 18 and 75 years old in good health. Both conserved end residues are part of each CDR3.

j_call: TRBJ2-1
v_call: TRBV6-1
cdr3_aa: CASRIEGNSYNEQFF

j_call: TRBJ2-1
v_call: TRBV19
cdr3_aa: CASSPWGTDVLEQFF

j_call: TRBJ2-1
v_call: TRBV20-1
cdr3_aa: CSAKIATAPYNEQFF

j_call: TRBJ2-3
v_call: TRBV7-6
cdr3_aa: CASSFEAGSTDTQYF

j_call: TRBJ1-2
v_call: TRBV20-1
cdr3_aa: CSASTGEGGYTF

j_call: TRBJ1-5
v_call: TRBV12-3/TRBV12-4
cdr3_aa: CASTTRQGANEPQHF

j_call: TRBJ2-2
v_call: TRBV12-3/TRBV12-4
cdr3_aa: CASTLNADRPGELFF

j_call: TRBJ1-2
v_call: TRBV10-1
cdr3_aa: CASSESKANYGYTF

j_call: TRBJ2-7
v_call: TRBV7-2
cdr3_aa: CASTRTGGYEQYF

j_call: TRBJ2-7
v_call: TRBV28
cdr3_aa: CASSSPRRTSYEQYF

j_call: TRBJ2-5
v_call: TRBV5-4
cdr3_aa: CASSSGLADLYQETQYF

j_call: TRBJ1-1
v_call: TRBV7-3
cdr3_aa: CASSLARNTEAFF

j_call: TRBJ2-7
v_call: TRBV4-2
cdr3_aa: CASSQGPRGQYF

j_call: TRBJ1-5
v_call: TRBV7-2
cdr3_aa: CASSLGGRGQPQHF

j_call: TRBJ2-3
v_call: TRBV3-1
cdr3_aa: CASSPGRETDTQYF

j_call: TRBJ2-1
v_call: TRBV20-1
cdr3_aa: CSARVRTSGVDNEQFF

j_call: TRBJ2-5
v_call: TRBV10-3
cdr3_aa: CAIRGTGRGETQYF

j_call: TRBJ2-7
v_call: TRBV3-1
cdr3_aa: CASSHPHYEQYF

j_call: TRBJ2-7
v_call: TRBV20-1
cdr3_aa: CSARDRSFEQYF

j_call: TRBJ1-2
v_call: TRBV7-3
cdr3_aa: CASSSAAGGDGYTF

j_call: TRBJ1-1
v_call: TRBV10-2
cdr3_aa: CATGVGGAGGTEAFF

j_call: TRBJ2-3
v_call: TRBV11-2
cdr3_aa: CASSLVGTSGSKADTQYF

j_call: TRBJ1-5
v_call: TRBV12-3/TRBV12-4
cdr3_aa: CASSGQKINQPQHF

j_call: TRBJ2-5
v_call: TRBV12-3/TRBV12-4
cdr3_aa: CASSSTGGGETQYF

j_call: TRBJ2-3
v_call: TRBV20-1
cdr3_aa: CSATRPDRADTQYF

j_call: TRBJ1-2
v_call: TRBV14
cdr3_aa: CASSQSSLPNYGYTF

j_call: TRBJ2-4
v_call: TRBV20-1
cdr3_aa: CSAATVRATKNIQYF

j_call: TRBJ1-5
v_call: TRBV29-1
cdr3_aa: CSVADGSNQPQHF

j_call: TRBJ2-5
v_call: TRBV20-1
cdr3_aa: CSARIGGSRETQYF